This T cell receptor beta chain stems from a study of OX40 agonist ivuxolimab in advanced cancers. TCRdb keeps only in-frame clones here, not all; method: immunoSEQ multiplex PCR. The sample lists fewer than 95,000 clones; around 90% were seen once. In germline, CDR1 is SGHRS, CDR2 YFSETQ. The CDR3 has 13 residues. Trimming stripped 2 bases from V and 8 bases from J, with 8 bases between. The material was CD4+ or CD8+ T cells sorted from blood, obtained in a trial of the OX40 agonist ivuxolimab. This receptor was taken from an adult with an advanced solid tumor such as melanoma, head and neck, liver or kidney cancer. The rearrangement links TRBV5-1 to TRBJ1-6; D not resolved. In nucleotides, the CDR3 is TGCGCCAGCAGCTTACGACCGGATTCACCCCTCCACTTT. Amino acids: CASSLRPDSPLHF.